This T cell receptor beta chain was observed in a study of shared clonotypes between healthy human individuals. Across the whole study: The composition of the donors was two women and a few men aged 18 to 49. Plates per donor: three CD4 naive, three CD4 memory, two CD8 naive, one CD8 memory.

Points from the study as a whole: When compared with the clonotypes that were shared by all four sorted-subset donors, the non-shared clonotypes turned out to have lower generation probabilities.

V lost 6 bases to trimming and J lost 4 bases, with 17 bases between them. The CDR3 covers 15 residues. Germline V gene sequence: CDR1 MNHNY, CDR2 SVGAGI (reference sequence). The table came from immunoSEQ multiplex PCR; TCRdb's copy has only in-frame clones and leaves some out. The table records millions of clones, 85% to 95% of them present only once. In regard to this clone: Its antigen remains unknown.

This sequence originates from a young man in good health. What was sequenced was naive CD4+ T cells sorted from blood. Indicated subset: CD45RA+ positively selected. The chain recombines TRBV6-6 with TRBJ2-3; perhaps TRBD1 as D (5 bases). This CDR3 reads CASSNPQGGADTQYF. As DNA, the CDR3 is TGTGCCAGCAGCAACCCCCAGGGTGGAGCAGATACGCAGTATTTT.